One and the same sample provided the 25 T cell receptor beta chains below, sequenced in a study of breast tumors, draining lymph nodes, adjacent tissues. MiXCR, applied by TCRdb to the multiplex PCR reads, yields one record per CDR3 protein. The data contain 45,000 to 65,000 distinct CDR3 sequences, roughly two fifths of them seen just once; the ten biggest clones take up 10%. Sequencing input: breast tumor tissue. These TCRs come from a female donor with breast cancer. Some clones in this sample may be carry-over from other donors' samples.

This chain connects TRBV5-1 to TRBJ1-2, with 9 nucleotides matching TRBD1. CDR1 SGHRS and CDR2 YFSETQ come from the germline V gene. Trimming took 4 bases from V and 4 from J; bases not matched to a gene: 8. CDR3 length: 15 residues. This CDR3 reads CASSITGGVGYGYTF. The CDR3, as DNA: TGCGCCAGCAGCATAACAGGGGGCGTCGGCTATGGCTACACCTTC.

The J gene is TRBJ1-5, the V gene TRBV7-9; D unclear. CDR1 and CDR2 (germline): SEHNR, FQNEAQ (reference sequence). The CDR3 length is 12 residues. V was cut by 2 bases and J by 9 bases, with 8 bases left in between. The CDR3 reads CASSLSLLPQHF. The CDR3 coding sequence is TGTGCCAGCAGCTTATCCCTTCTGCCCCAGCATTTT.

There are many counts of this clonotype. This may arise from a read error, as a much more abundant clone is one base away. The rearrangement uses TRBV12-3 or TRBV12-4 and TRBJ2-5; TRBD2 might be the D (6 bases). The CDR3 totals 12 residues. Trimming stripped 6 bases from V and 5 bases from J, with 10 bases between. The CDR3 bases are TGTGCCAGCAGCTGCACTAGCGAGACCCAGTACTTC. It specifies CASSCTSETQYF.

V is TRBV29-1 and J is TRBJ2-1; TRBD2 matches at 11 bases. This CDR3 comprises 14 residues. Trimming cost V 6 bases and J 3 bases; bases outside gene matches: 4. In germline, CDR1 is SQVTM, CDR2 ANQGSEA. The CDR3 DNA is TGCAGCGTCTACACTAGCGGGAGCTACAATGAGCAGTTCTTC. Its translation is CSVYTSGSYNEQFF.

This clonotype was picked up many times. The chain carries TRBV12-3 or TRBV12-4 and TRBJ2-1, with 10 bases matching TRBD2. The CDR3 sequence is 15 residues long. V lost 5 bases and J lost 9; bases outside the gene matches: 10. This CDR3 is CASSRDSSGRGEQFF. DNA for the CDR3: TGTGCCAGCAGTAGGGACTCCAGCGGGAGGGGTGAGCAGTTCTTC.

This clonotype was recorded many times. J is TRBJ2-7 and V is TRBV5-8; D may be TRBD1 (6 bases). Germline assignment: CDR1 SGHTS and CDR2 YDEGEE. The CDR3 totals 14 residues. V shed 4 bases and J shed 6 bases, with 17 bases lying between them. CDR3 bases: TGTGCCAGCAGCGGGACATTGATCGGTGTCGAGCAGTACTTC. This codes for CASSGTLIGVEQYF.

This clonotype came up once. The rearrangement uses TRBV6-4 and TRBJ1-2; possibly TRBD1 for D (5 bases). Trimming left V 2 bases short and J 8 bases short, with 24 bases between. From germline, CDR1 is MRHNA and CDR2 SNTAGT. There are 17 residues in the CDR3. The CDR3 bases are TGTGCCAGCAGTGACCGTAAGGTAGTAGCGGGAGGGGACGGCTACACCTTC. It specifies CASSDRKVVAGGDGYTF.

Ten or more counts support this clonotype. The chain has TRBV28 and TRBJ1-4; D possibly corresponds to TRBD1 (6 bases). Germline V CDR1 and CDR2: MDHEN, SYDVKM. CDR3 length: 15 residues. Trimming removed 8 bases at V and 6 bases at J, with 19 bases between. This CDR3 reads CASGGSGLGDEKLFF. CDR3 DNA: TGTGCCAGCGGGGGCTCGGGGTTAGGAGATGAAAAACTGTTTTTT.

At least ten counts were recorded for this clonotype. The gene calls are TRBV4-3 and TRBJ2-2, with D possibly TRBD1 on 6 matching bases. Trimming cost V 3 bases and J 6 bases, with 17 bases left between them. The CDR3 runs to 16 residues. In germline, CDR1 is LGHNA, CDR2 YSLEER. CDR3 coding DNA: TGCGCCAGCAGCCAGATCGCCGGGACAACCGCCGGGGAGCTGTTTTTT. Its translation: CASSQIAGTTAGELFF.

The CDR3 sequence: CASSAGLAGGRPYNEQFF. DNA for the CDR3: TGCGCCAGCAGCGCGGGACTAGCGGGTGGTAGGCCCTACAATGAGCAGTTCTTC. V is TRBV5-1 and J is TRBJ2-1; 12 nucleotides align to TRBD2. Germline CDR1 SGHRS, CDR2 YFSETQ. Losses at the gene ends were 4 bases for V and 2 bases for J; bases not matched to a gene: 10. The CDR3 loop spans 18 amino acids.

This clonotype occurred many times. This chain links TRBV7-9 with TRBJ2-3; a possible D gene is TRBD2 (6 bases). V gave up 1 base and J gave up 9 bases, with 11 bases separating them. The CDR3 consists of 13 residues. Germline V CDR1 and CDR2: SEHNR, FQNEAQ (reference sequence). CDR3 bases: TGTGCCAGCAGCTTAGTTGGAGGGCAGACGCAGTATTTT. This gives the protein CASSLVGGQTQYF.

Here the CDR3 reads CSVVRVTDYGYTF. CDR3 nucleotide sequence: TGCAGCGTTGTTCGTGTTACTGACTATGGCTACACCTTC. J is TRBJ1-2 and V is TRBV29-1, with D uncertain. Trimming took off 4 bases at V and 3 bases at J, with 12 bases between the two ends. The germline V gene encodes CDR1 SQVTM and CDR2 ANQGSEA. CDR3 length: 13 amino acids.

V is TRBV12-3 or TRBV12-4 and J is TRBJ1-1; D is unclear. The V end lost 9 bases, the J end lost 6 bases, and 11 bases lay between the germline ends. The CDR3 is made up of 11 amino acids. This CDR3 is CASSQVAEAFF. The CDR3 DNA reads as TGTGCCAGTTCCCAGGTCGCTGAAGCTTTCTTT.

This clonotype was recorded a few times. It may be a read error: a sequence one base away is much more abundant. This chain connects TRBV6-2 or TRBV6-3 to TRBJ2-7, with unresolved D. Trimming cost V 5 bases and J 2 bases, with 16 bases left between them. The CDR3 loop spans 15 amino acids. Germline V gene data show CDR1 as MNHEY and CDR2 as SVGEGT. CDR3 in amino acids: CASSHGLTTTYEQYF. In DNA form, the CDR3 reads TGTGCCAGCAGTCATGGCCTAACTACCACCTACGAGCAGTACTTC.

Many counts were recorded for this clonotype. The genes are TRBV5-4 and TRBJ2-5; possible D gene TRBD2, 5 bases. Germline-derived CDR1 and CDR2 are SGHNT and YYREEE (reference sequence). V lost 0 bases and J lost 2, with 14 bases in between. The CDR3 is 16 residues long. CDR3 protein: CASSLGVGAAQETQYF. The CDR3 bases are TGTGCCAGCAGCTTGGGGGTTGGAGCGGCGCAAGAGACCCAGTACTTC.

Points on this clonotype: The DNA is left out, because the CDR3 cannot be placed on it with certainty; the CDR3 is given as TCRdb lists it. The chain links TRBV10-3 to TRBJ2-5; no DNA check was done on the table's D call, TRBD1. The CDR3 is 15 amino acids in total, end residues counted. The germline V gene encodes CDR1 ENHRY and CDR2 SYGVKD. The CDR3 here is CAICSARIEGETQYF.

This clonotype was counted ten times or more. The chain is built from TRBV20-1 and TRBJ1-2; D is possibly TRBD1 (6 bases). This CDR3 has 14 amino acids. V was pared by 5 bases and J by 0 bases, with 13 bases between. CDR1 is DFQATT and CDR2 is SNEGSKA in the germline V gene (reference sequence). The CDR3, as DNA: TGCAGTGCTTCGGAGGACAGCACTAACTATGGCTACACCTTC. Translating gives CSASEDSTNYGYTF.

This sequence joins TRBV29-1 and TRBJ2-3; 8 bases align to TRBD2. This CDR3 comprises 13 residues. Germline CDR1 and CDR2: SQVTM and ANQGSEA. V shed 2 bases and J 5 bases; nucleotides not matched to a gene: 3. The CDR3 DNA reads TGCAGCGTTGAATCGGGGGGGGGAGATACGCAGTATTTT. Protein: CSVESGGGDTQYF.

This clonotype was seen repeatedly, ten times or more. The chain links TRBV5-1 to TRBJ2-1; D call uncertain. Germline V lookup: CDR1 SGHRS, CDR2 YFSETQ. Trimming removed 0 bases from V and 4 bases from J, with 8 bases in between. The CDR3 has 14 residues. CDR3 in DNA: TGCGCCAGCAGCTTGGCCGCGCGTTACAATGAGCAGTTCTTC. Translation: CASSLAARYNEQFF. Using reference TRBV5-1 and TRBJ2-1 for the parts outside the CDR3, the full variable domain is KAGVTQTPRYLIKTRGQQVTLSCSPISGHRSVSWYQQTPGQGLQFLFEYFSETQRNKGNFPGRFSGRQFSNSRSEMNVSTLELGDSALYLCASSLAARYNEQFFGPGTRLTVL.

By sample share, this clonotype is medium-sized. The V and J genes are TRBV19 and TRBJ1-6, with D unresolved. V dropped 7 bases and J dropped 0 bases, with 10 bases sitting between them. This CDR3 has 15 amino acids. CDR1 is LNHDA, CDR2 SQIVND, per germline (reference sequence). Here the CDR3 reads CASKLQRSYNSPLHF. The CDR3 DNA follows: TGTGCCAGTAAATTACAGCGCTCCTATAATTCACCCCTCCACTTT.

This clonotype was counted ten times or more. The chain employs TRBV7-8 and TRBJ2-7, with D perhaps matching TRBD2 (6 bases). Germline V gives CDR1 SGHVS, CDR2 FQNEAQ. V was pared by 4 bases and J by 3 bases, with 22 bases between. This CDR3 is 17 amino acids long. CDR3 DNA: TGTGCCAGCAGCTCCCCCCTGATGGGGGAGGCTTACTACGAGCAGTACTTC. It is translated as CASSSPLMGEAYYEQYF.

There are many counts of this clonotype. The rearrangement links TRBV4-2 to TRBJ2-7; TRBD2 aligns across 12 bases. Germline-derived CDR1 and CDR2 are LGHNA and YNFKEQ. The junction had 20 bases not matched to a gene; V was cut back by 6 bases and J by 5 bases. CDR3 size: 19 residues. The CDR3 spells CASRPGFGLAGTPNNEQYF. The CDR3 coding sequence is TGTGCCAGCAGACCGGGATTTGGACTAGCGGGAACGCCTAATAACGAGCAGTACTTC.

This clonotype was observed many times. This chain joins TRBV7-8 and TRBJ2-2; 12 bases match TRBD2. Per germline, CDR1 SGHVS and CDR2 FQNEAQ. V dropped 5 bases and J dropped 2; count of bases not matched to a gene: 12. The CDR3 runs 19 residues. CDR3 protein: CASSARTRLAGENTGELFF. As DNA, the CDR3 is TGTGCCAGCAGCGCGCGGACCCGACTAGCGGGAGAAAACACCGGGGAGCTGTTTTTT.

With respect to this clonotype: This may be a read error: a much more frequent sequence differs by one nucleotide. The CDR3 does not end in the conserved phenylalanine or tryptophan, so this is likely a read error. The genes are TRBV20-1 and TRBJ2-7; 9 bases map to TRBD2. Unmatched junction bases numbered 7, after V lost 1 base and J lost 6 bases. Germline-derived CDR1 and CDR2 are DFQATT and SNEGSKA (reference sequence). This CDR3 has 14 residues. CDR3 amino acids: CSARGGLAVSEQYL. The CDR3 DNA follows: TGCAGTGCTAGAGGGGGACTAGCAGTATCCGAGCAGTACCTC.

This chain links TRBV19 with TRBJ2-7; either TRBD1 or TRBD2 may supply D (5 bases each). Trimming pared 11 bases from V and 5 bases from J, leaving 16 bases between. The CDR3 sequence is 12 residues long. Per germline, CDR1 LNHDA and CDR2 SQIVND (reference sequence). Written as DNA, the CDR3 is TGTGCCGGAAAGGGACGTTTCCACGAGCAGTACTTC. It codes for CAGKGRFHEQYF.